This TCR beta chain was documented in a study of regulatory T cells in long-lasting Graves disease. Study-wide points: There was favoring of TRBV28, TRBJ1-2 and TRBJ2-5 in persistent disease.

Time point of the sample: newly diagnosed GD, antithyroid drugs for less than 3 months. From PBMCs, RNA was extracted and then used to make the TCR library. At least ten counts were recorded for this clonotype. Antigen unknown. Relying on iRepertoire HTBI primers and Arm-PCR of CDR3 regions, the team built TCR beta libraries. TCRdb passed the multiplex PCR reads through MiXCR, listing each CDR3 protein once. The data show about 400,000 distinct CDR3 sequences, about 15% seen once. The V gene end was trimmed by 8 bases and the J gene end by 4 bases; junction bases not matched to a gene: 3. The CDR3 loop spans 12 amino acids. The same data also contributed to another study, on T cells in Graves' hyperthyroidism and ophthalmopathy.

Sample: peripheral blood mononuclear cells (PBMCs), taken at new diagnosis, from a patient treated with antithyroid drugs. V and J are TRBV12-3 or TRBV12-4 and TRBJ2-5; 8 bases are shared with TRBD2. This clonotype was sampled from a woman aged 40 to 49 with Graves disease. In DNA, the CDR3 is TGTGCCAGCCGGGGGGGGCGAGAGACCCAGTACTTC. Translated: CASRGGRETQYF.